This T cell receptor beta chain emerged from a study of cytomegalovirus exposure and HLA in healthy donors (dated by TCRdb to 2016 to 2017). The study in broad terms: In an earlier analysis of 587 of the donors, 276 Gb of sequence data and just under 120 million unique TCR beta sequences from 180 million or so T cells were reported. An early release that covered 500 to 800 HLA-typed donors contained approximately 300 gigabases of sequencing data and 65 million to 100 million unique TCR sequences. Of the approximately 400 genotyped donors, approximately 81% were placed in the genetic ancestry cluster associated with self-reported Caucasian donors. The study was designed to test whether signatures of past pathogen exposure could be identified by cataloging public T cell receptors. The study profiled the T cell repertoires of approximately 700 subjects by immunosequencing and related them to cytomegalovirus serostatus. Along with the approximately 650-subject first cohort, a separate validation cohort of over a hundred different subjects was used. To predict cytomegalovirus infection status, the study combined high-throughput TCR immunosequencing, statistical association of individual TCRs with disease status, and machine learning. To study patterns of TCR occurrence, a later analysis re-analyzed previously published TCR beta repertoires from several hundred donors and added high-resolution HLA genotyping. Rather than using new phenotypic data, the later analysis identified candidate immune exposures from TCR beta sequences and from how often those sequences occurred across donors. An earlier analysis of approximately 640 of the donors applied high-throughput TCR beta sequencing to assess whether each TCR beta V gene segment acted as functional or pseudogenic. Donor age, sex, ethnicity and CMV serostatus were collected together with the repertoire data. Genome-wide SNP genotypes for about 55% of the 666 donors were used in a later genetic analysis, which treated that subset as a discovery cohort. All discovery cohort repertoires had been generated using a single sequencing platform. Both class I and class II loci were covered by HLA typing, at four-digit resolution. Typing coverage differed by locus: A, B, C, DRB1 and DQB1 were typed in roughly 629-630 donors, DQA1 in around 500, DPA1 in around 610, and DPB1 in roughly 450. Because of strong linkage in the cohort, roughly five DR-DQ haplotypes were treated as single units for association and clustering. Across some 400 genotyped donors of the cohort, an average of about 240,000 unique TCR beta nucleotide sequences per donor were sequenced, and 15% to 20% of those sequences were non-productive.

Turning to this clone: It lacks a known antigen. No qualities accompany the bases; no much larger clone lies one base away.

In total, fewer than 750 healthy bone marrow donors made up the cohort. At the time of sampling, all cohort members were nominally healthy, though unrecorded immune exposures were likely present. The donor was CMV seropositive and was included in the group of 290 or so seropositive cohort members. A peripheral blood sample was provided by each donor, and peripheral blood mononuclear cells were used for TCR beta sequencing. The Qiagen DNeasy Blood Extraction Kit was used to extract genomic DNA from the blood cell samples. The investigation overall reported the following: An association between a missense DCLRE1C variant and V-gene and J-gene trimming of TCR beta chains was found in a later genetic analysis and replicated in an independent cohort. Broadly in line with IMGT annotations, most TCR beta V segments showed up in productive rearrangements about 90% or about 30% of the time in an earlier analysis of under 700 of the donors. According to a later analysis, TCR association rates differed among HLA loci, with DRB1 alleles showing the most associated TCRs and HLA-C alleles showing the fewest. Specific HLA alleles were associated with 16,951 TCR beta sequences at a false discovery rate of 0.05 in a later analysis. When HLA alleles, especially DR and DQ, strongly co-occurred, TCR associations were difficult to assign to individual alleles. The study listed 150 to 200 TCR beta chains as associated with cytomegalovirus. A further reported finding was that TCR beta sequences accurately predicted the HLA-A and HLA-B alleles for most subjects in the first cohort. In vitro tests confirmed that three of the cytomegalovirus-associated TCR beta chains recognize cytomegalovirus antigens. Only TCR beta chains were sequenced in this cohort, and the absence of alpha or paired-chain data limited detectable features. The presence/absence analyses assumed that sequencing depth was roughly uniform across donors, and that assumption may not be true. The classifier was reported to diagnose cytomegalovirus status with high specificity and sensitivity in both the original cohort and the validation cohort. Correlated functional status among segregating V segments might be attributable to linkage disequilibrium, but an unknown experimental factor could not be ruled out. According to the authors, the approach could potentially be generalized to other disease states and immunological phenotypes. A later analysis found that HLA-associated TCR beta chains were more clonally expanded and had lower generation probabilities than equally common non-associated chains. Most CMV-associated TCR beta chains appeared to be HLA-restricted in a later analysis, and the HLA associations seemed to be driven largely by CMV exposure. Most TCR sequences were observed very rarely across donors, whereas some public TCRs were present in many individuals. Seventeen rarely observed V segments, including chromosome 9 orphons, were excluded from the earlier analysis of 550 to 700 of the donors because counts were too low. CMV serostatus was the only immune exposure information available for the cohort. Because HLA typing was missing for some donors at each locus, association tests included only the typed subset. Compared with the approximately 600-donor mean, donors in an Asian-associated ancestry cluster had fewer N-insertions in productive TCRs, according to a later genetic analysis. A cluster of highly shared sequence variants was judged likely to be a technical artifact of the sequencing pipeline. In a later analysis, several top co-occurrence clusters were reported to appear linked to parvovirus B19, influenza, CMV and Epstein-Barr virus.

Libraries were prepared through the immunoSEQ multiplex PCR assay. For the multiplex PCR, a mixture combining 60 forward primers for TCR Vbeta segments and 13 reverse primers for TCR Jbeta segments was used. A multiplex PCR assay on genomic DNA amplified the CDR3 region of rearranged TCR beta genes. On the Illumina HiSeq System, the amplified TCR beta libraries were sequenced as 87-base-pair reads. The study's processing was this. Across the 500 to 750 repertoires, a later analysis counted roughly 77 million unique TCR beta chains, 9 million to 14 million of which were shared by at least two donors. Raw reads were error-corrected and collapsed into unique sequences with a nearest-neighbor algorithm that merged closely related sequences to remove PCR and sequencing errors. V, D and J gene segments were assigned by aligning CDR3 sequences to IMGT reference sequences. For a sequence to be retained, at least a six-nucleotide match to both a V gene segment and a J gene segment was required. Rearrangements were classified as productive when the CDR3 lacked stop codons and remained in frame with V and J, and all other rearrangements were classified as non-productive. Following IMGT convention, CDR3 was defined as the stretch from the second conserved V-encoded cysteine up to the conserved J-encoded phenylalanine. The earlier analysis of about 640 of the donors excluded any sequence lacking an unambiguous match to a single V gene segment. An earlier analysis of around 600 of the donors classified V segments as functional when productive rearrangements were above 56.7% and as segregating when the standard deviation between donors was above 5%. A statistical classification framework was developed to diagnose cytomegalovirus status using the catalog of TCR beta chain sequences. V and J gene assignment, in a later analysis, came from comparing TCR nucleotide sequences with IMGT/GENE-DB human TR gene sequences. In a later analysis, CDR3 sequences and most-parsimonious VDJ recombination scenarios were assigned using the TCRdist pipeline. In a later analysis, each TCR beta chain was defined by its CDR3 amino acid sequence together with its V-gene family, and reads without a unique V-gene family were excluded. A later analysis removed 600 or so highly shared, low-generation-probability nucleotide sequences to deal with suspected cross-contamination and a sequencing artifact. For each public chain, a later analysis derived a clonal expansion index from normalized ranks of inferred template counts within each repertoire. In a later analysis, generation probabilities were computed using a VDJ recombination model fitted to out-of-frame rearrangements, and the results were checked against IGoR. A later analysis scored TCR-TCR, TCR-HLA and TCR-CMV co-occurrence with hypergeometric tests, applying a repertoire-size bias correction to TCR pairs. A later analysis estimated false discovery rates by permuting HLA or CMV assignments 20 times. A later analysis grouped co-occurring TCRs with DBSCAN, adding TCRdist sequence similarity when clustering within HLA-allele-positive subsets. Repertoires with fewer than 30,000 or more than 120,000 public chains, plus five repertoires with anomalous nucleotide sharing, were excluded from co-occurrence clustering. TCRdb limited this immuneACCESS table to in-frame rearrangements with V and J called. A share of clones is missing; checked studies link under half to unresolved V genes, and the rest is unexplained. The D gene and trimming were derived from the DNA, and the V and J assignments and clone size from that table. Recorded for this sample are around 110,000 clones; approximately 82% of them occurred a single time. 22% of the sample is in the top ten clones.

Sequencing was carried out using PBMCs. This clonotype was sampled from a man younger than 40 in good health and CMV-seropositive.

The DNA sequence is as follows: TGTGCCAGCAGCCCCCTCGTAGGGAGGGGGTCCTACAATGAGCAGTTCTTC. This is translated as CASSPLVGRGSYNEQFF. Rearrangement joined TRBV9 to TRBJ2-1, and the D gene may be TRBD2, 7 bases matching. Measured from the cysteine to the phenylalanine, the CDR3 is 17 residues long. This entry keeps only the CDR3 DNA: 51 bases, framed from base 1. The germline ends are 18 bases apart after V is trimmed by 4 bases and J by 1 base. From the germline V gene, CDR1 is SGDLS and CDR2 is YYNGEE.